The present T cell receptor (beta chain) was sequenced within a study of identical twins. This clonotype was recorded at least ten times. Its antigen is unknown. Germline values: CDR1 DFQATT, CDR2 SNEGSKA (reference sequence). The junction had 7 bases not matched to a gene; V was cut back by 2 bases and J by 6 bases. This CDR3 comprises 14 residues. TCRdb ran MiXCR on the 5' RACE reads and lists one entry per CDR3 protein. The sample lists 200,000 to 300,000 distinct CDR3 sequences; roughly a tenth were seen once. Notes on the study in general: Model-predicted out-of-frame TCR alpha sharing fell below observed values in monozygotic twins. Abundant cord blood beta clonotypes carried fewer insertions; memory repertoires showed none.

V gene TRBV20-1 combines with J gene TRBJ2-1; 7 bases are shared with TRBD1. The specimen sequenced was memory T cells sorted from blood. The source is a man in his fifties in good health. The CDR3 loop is CSARSFDRANEQFF. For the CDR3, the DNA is TGCAGTGCTAGATCCTTCGACAGGGCCAATGAGCAGTTCTTC.